Listed here are 19 T cell receptor beta chains from one sample, sequenced in a study of T cell changes during pregnancy in multiple sclerosis (dated by TCRdb to between 2018 and 2020). The library was built by means of the immunoSEQ multiplex PCR assay. The table was pulled from immuneACCESS by TCRdb, which kept in-frame rearrangements only. Such tables lose some clones; where checked, under half of the loss comes from unresolved V genes, and the rest has no known cause. The sample records approximately 100,000 clones, 85% to 95% of which are singletons. The ten largest clones add up to 1% to 1.5% of the sample. Material: peripheral blood, obtained in the second trimester of pregnancy. The receptors stem from a female donor with multiple sclerosis, enrolled in a pregnancy study.

The rearrangement joins TRBV7-9 to TRBJ1-4; maybe TRBD1 (6 bases). Trimming removed 5 bases from V and 3 bases from J, with 10 bases in between. From germline, CDR1 is SEHNR and CDR2 FQNEAQ (reference sequence). The CDR3 contains 14 residues. The CDR3 sequence: CASSQGRANEKLFF. DNA for the CDR3: TGTGCCAGCAGCCAGGGGAGGGCTAATGAAAAACTGTTTTTT.

The CDR3 is CASSPPFPGGATNEQYF. The CDR3 DNA sequence: TGTGCCAGCAGCCCACCCTTTCCCGGGGGGGCCACTAACGAGCAGTACTTC. The chain links TRBV2 to TRBJ2-7, with 8 bases lining up with TRBD2. CDR1 SNHLY and CDR2 FYNNEI come from the germline V gene. CDR3 length equals 17 residues. V shed 6 bases, J shed 5 bases, and the junction held 18 bases outside the gene matches.

V gene TRBV4-2 combines with J gene TRBJ2-1; 12 bases align to TRBD2. Per the germline V gene, CDR1 is LGHNA and CDR2 is YNFKEQ. The V segment lost 0 bases and the J segment 1 base; nucleotides outside the gene matches: 7. The CDR3 loop spans 19 amino acids. CDR3 sequence: CASSQDPSGGAGSYNEQFF. DNA for the CDR3: TGTGCCAGCAGCCAAGATCCTAGCGGGGGGGCAGGGTCCTACAATGAGCAGTTCTTC.

V gene TRBV5-5 combines with J gene TRBJ2-7, with 8 bases aligning to TRBD1. V lost 7 bases, J lost 4 bases, and 10 bases stayed unmatched. CDR3 length: 14 amino acids. Germline lookup yields CDR1 SGHKS and CDR2 YYEKEE (reference sequence). CDR3 sequence (DNA): TGTGCCAGCTCGGGGACAGGTCTCCCTTACGAGCAGTACTTC. Encoded protein: CASSGTGLPYEQYF. Full variable domain (missing parts from reference TRBV5-5 and TRBJ2-7): DAGVTQSPTHLIKTRGQQVTLRCSPISGHKSVSWYQQVLGQGPQFIFQYYEKEERGRGNFPDRFSARQFPNYSSELNVNALLLGDSALYLCASSGTGLPYEQYFGPGTRLTVT.

In nucleotides, the CDR3 is TGTGCCAGCAGCCCGATAGCGGGAGGGTACAATGAGCAGTTCTTC. Its translation: CASSPIAGGYNEQFF. The chain uses TRBV6-6 and TRBJ2-1, with TRBD2 identical over 11 bases. The V gene's germline CDR1 is MNHNY and CDR2 SVGAGI (reference sequence). The CDR3 is 15 residues long. J lost 4 bases, V lost 6 bases, and 5 bases had no gene match.

The CDR3 nucleotides read TGTGCCAGCTCACCCTCCGGGACAGGGGCGGAAGCTTTCTTT. It yields the protein CASSPSGTGAEAFF. This chain connects TRBV18 to TRBJ1-1; 10 bases are a match to TRBD1. Unmatched junction bases numbered 6, after V lost 3 bases and J lost 8 bases. Germline values: CDR1 KGHSH, CDR2 LQKENI. The CDR3 is 14 amino acids. Looking up the rest from reference TRBV18 and TRBJ1-1 gives the full variable domain: NAGVMQNPRHLVRRRGQEARLRCSPMKGHSHVYWYRQLPEEGLKFMVYLQKENIIDESGMPKERFSAEFPKEGPSILRIQQVVRGDSAAYFCASSPSGTGAEAFFGQGTRLTVV.

V usage is TRBV9 and J usage is TRBJ1-1, with TRBD1 identical over 7 bases. The CDR3 totals 14 residues. Germline assignment: CDR1 SGDLS and CDR2 YYNGEE. J was trimmed by 4 bases and V by 3 bases; bases with no gene match: 6. The CDR3 here is CASSEPTGTTEAFF. In nucleotides, the CDR3 is TGTGCCAGCAGCGAGCCGACAGGGACCACTGAAGCTTTCTTT.

J is TRBJ1-5 and V is TRBV28; D is perhaps TRBD1 (6 bases). Trimming took off 6 bases at V and 0 bases at J, with 21 bases between the two ends. The CDR3 spans 18 residues. Germline CDR1 and CDR2: MDHEN and SYDVKM. This chain's CDR3 is CASRPIREGVLSNQPQHF. The CDR3 nucleotides read TGTGCCAGCAGGCCTATACGGGAGGGGGTACTTAGCAATCAGCCCCAGCATTTT.

The chain recombines TRBV14 with TRBJ1-1, with TRBD1 matching over 7 bases. V dropped 6 bases and J dropped 0; count of bases not matched to a gene: 10. Germline V gene data show CDR1 as SGHDN and CDR2 as FVKESK. CDR3 size: 16 residues. CDR3 bases: TGTGCCAGCAGTACCAGGGGGGATAAGGTGAACACTGAAGCTTTCTTT. Translating gives CASSTRGDKVNTEAFF.

This rearrangement joins TRBV5-1 to TRBJ1-3; 9 bases fit TRBD1. Looked up from germline, CDR1 is SGHRS and CDR2 is YFSETQ. The CDR3 length is 16 residues. Unmatched junction bases numbered 3, after V lost 2 bases and J lost 0 bases. Written as DNA, the CDR3 is TGCGCCAGCAGCTTACAGGGGGCCTACTCTGGAAACACCATATATTTT. Translated, it gives CASSLQGAYSGNTIYF.

The chain has TRBV9 and TRBJ1-2, with 10 bases matching TRBD1. The J segment lost 3 bases and the V segment lost 4 bases, leaving 6 bases of the junction unmatched. The germline V gene encodes CDR1 SGDLS and CDR2 YYNGEE. This CDR3 has 15 amino acids. CDR3 loop: CASSPRTGGDYGYTF. The CDR3 bases are TGTGCCAGCAGCCCTCGGACAGGGGGAGACTATGGCTACACCTTC.

The genes are TRBV27 and TRBJ2-7; TRBD2 aligns across 7 bases. Trimming removed 5 bases from V and 4 bases from J; junction bases left unmatched: 11. CDR1 and CDR2 (germline): MNHEY, SMNVEV (reference sequence). CDR3 size: 15 residues. CDR3 DNA sequence: TGTGCCAGCAGTCGAGGACTAGAGAGACCTTACGAGCAGTACTTC. Its protein product is CASSRGLERPYEQYF.

This clone came up a few times. This sequence joins TRBV30 and TRBJ1-2; no clear D. The CDR3 has 12 amino acids. V lost 0 bases and J lost 4, with 6 bases in between. Germline assignment: CDR1 GTSNPN and CDR2 SVGIG (reference sequence). The CDR3 DNA sequence: TGTGCCTGGAGTGTTGGCCCCTATGGCTACACCTTC. It specifies CAWSVGPYGYTF.

The V gene is TRBV27, the J gene TRBJ2-1; possible D gene TRBD1, 6 bases. Trimming cost V 4 bases and J 1 base, with 11 bases left between them. The CDR3 totals 15 residues. Germline CDR1 and CDR2: MNHEY and SMNVEV (reference sequence). CDR3 DNA: TGTGCCAGCAGTTCCCGGGACAATTCCTACAATGAGCAGTTCTTC. It codes for CASSSRDNSYNEQFF.

The V call is TRBV19, the J call TRBJ2-4; a possible D gene is TRBD1 (5 bases). CDR3 length equals 16 residues. Trimming removed 4 bases from V and 0 bases from J, with 13 bases in between. Germline V gene sequence: CDR1 LNHDA, CDR2 SQIVND (reference sequence). In nucleotides, the CDR3 is TGTGCCAGTAGTAGTGCAAGGGGTGTAGCCAAAAACATTCAGTACTTC. The encoded protein is CASSSARGVAKNIQYF. Together with reference TRBV19 and TRBJ2-4, the CDR3 gives the full variable domain: DGGITQSPKYLFRKEGQNVTLSCEQNLNHDAMYWYRQDPGQGLRLIYYSQIVNDFQKGDIAEGYSVSREKKESFPLTVTSAQKNPTAFYLCASSSARGVAKNIQYFGAGTRLSVL.

The chain couples TRBV30 to TRBJ1-2; D remains unclear. This CDR3 is 14 amino acids long. Deletions cut 1 base from V and 4 bases from J, with 13 bases between. Germline V lookup: CDR1 GTSNPN, CDR2 SVGIG (reference sequence). This CDR3 is CAWSAQWAIYGYTF. The CDR3, as DNA: TGTGCCTGGAGTGCTCAGTGGGCAATCTATGGCTACACCTTC.

This sequence joins TRBV4-2 and TRBJ2-2; tentative D call: TRBD2 (5 bases). V was cut by 1 base and J by 6 bases, with 15 bases left in between. The CDR3 consists of 16 residues. The germline gives CDR1 LGHNA, CDR2 YNFKEQ. The DNA for the CDR3 is TGTGCCAGCAGCCAAGGAAATAGGGCGCGGGCCGGGGAGCTGTTTTTT. Translated, it gives CASSQGNRARAGELFF.

The chain employs TRBV10-2 and TRBJ2-5; D remains unclear. Trimming shortened V by 3 bases and J by 4 bases, and 18 bases separated the two germline ends. The CDR3 runs 16 residues. The V gene's germline CDR1 is WSHSY and CDR2 SAAADI. The CDR3 region is CASSDMRSPPGETQYF. In DNA form, the CDR3 reads TGCGCCAGCAGTGATATGCGGTCACCCCCGGGAGAGACCCAGTACTTC.

CDR3 bases: TGTGCCAGCAGGGCGGCAGGGCCTACCTACGAGCAGTACTTC. This sequence encodes CASRAAGPTYEQYF. V is TRBV5-8 and J is TRBJ2-7; the D gene is possibly TRBD1 (5 bases). Germline lookup yields CDR1 SGHTS and CDR2 YDEGEE. V lost 5 bases and J 2 bases, leaving 14 bases between the germline ends. This CDR3 has 14 amino acids.